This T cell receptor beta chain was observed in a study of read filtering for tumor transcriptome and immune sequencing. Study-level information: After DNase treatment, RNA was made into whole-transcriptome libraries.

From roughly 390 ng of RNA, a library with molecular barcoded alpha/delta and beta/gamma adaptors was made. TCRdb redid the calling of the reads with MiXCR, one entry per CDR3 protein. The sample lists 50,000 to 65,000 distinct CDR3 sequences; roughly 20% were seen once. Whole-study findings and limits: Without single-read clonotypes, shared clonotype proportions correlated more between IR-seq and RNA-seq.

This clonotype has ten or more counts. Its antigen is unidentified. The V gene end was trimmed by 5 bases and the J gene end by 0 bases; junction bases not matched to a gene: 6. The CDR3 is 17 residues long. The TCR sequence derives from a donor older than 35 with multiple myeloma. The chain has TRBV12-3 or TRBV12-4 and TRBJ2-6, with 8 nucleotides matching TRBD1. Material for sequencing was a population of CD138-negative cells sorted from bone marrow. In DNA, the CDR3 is TGTGCCAGCAGTCTCGACAGGGGCCTCTCTGGGGCCAACGTCCTGACTTTC. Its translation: CASSLDRGLSGANVLTF.